The 22 T cell receptor beta chains presented below share a single source sample, sequenced in a study of T cells after yellow fever vaccination. TCRdb analysed the 5' RACE reads with MiXCR anew, one entry per CDR3 protein. The sample lists approximately 150,000 distinct CDR3 sequences; around 9% were seen once. Source: CD8+ T cells sorted from PBMCs, taken 45 days after the yellow fever booster vaccination. The source of these receptors is a man aged 18-30 years who received the YFV17D yellow fever vaccine.

This clonotype came up many times. V is TRBV12-3 or TRBV12-4 and J is TRBJ2-3, with D uncertain. CDR3 length: 13 amino acids. Trimming pared 2 bases from V and 5 bases from J, leaving 8 bases between. DNA of the CDR3: TGTGCCAGCAGTTTAAGGGTGGGAGATACGCAGTATTTT. It yields the protein CASSLRVGDTQYF.

In its sample, this clonotype was seen a few times. The chain links TRBV6-5 to TRBJ2-5; D is unresolved. This CDR3 region has 15 residues. V was cut by 2 bases and J by 0 bases, with 10 bases left in between. Germline V gene lookup returns CDR1 MNHEY and CDR2 SVGAGI. The CDR3 sequence is CASSYTQSNQETQYF. The CDR3, as DNA: TGTGCCAGCAGTTACACACAGAGCAACCAAGAGACCCAGTACTTC.

This clonotype was observed a handful of times. V and J are TRBV15 and TRBJ1-1; 10 bases fit TRBD1. The V and J ends lost 7 bases and 1 base, in that order; junction bases with no gene match: 3. Germline values: CDR1 LNHNV, CDR2 YYDKDF (reference sequence). The CDR3 sequence is 14 residues long. The CDR3 loop reads CATKRDRGNTEAFF. The CDR3 DNA reads TGTGCCACCAAACGGGACAGGGGGAACACTGAAGCTTTCTTT. The whole variable domain, remainder taken from reference TRBV15 and TRBJ1-1, is DAMVIQNPRYQVTQFGKPVTLSCSQTLNHNVMYWYQQKSSQAPKLLFHYYDKDFNNEADTPDNFQSRRPNTSFCFLDIRSPGLGDTAMYLCATKRDRGNTEAFFGQGTRLTVV.

This clonotype was seen a few times. The chain employs TRBV24-1 and TRBJ2-2, with 7 positions matching TRBD1. The germline V gene has CDR1 KGHDR and CDR2 SFDVKD. This CDR3 has 16 amino acids. V was clipped by 4 bases and J by 2 bases; unmatched bases: 6. CDR3 loop: CATSDRDRDNTGELFF. The CDR3 nucleotides are TGTGCCACCAGTGACCGCGACAGGGACAACACCGGGGAGCTGTTTTTT.

This chain connects TRBV7-2 to TRBJ1-2; D gene uncertain. Trimming left V 4 bases short and J 4 bases short, with 4 bases between. The CDR3 contains 11 residues. CDR1 and CDR2 (germline): SGHTA, FQGNSA. Written as DNA, the CDR3 is TGTGCCAGCAGCTCCGCCTATGGCTACACCTTC. It translates to CASSSAYGYTF.

The chain is built from TRBV5-1 and TRBJ2-2; TRBD1 matches 7 bases. This CDR3 spans 16 amino acids. Trimming took 3 bases from V and 7 from J; bases not matched to a gene: 12. Germline-derived CDR1 and CDR2 are SGHRS and YFSETQ. Here the CDR3 reads CASSSKGDSLFGELFF. CDR3 bases: TGCGCCAGCAGCTCGAAAGGGGACAGCCTATTCGGGGAGCTGTTTTTT.

This clonotype was detected ten times or more. The V gene is TRBV9, the J gene TRBJ2-2; no clear D gene. This CDR3 region has 14 residues. Germline lookup yields CDR1 SGDLS and CDR2 YYNGEE. Trimming took 0 bases from V and 8 from J, leaving 11 bases between them. CDR3: CASSVVDETGELFF. For the CDR3, the DNA is TGTGCCAGCAGCGTAGTTGATGAGACAGGGGAGCTGTTTTTT.

This clonotype was seen a few times. V and J are TRBV11-1 and TRBJ2-3; 15 nucleotides agree with TRBD2. Trimming cost V 6 bases and J 1 base; bases outside gene matches: 5. CDR1 and CDR2 from the germline V gene are SGHAT and FQDESV (reference sequence). This CDR3 comprises 17 residues. The CDR3 sequence is CASSWTSGGARTDTQYF. CDR3 DNA sequence: TGTGCCAGCAGTTGGACTAGCGGGGGGGCTCGCACAGATACGCAGTATTTT.

There are many counts of this clonotype. The V gene is TRBV19, the J gene TRBJ2-7, with 9 bases aligning to TRBD1. CDR3 length equals 13 residues. The V segment lost 3 bases and the J segment 6 bases; nucleotides outside the gene matches: 3. Germline lookup yields CDR1 LNHDA and CDR2 SQIVND (reference sequence). This chain's CDR3 is CASSMGTGREQYF. For the CDR3, the DNA is TGTGCCAGTAGTATGGGGACAGGGCGCGAGCAGTACTTC.

The chain uses TRBV7-2 and TRBJ2-2, with D unresolved. The ends were cut back, 5 bases at V and 1 base at J, with 8 bases in the middle. The CDR3 has 14 residues. Germline V gene data show CDR1 as SGHTA and CDR2 as FQGNSA. DNA of the CDR3: TGTGCCAGCAGCACCATTCAGAACACCGGGGAGCTGTTTTTT. Its protein is CASSTIQNTGELFF. The variable domain in full, completed from reference TRBV7-2 and TRBJ2-2, reads GAGVSQSPSNKVTEKGKDVELRCDPISGHTALYWYRQSLGQGLEFLIYFQGNSAPDKSGLPSDRFSAERTGGSVSTLTIQRTQQEDSAVYLCASSTIQNTGELFFGEGSRLTVL.

The chain uses TRBV9 and TRBJ2-3, with TRBD2 identical over 10 bases. This CDR3 contains 17 residues. J gave up 4 bases and V 3 bases, and 11 bases lay outside the gene matches. Germline V gene lookup returns CDR1 SGDLS and CDR2 YYNGEE. The CDR3 nucleotides read TGTGCCAGCAGCGCCGGGGAACTAGCGGGGCAGTCAGATACGCAGTATTTT. Amino acids: CASSAGELAGQSDTQYF.

This clonotype was detected a few times. The rearrangement uses TRBV7-3 and TRBJ2-7, with D possibly TRBD1 on 5 matching bases. V dropped 4 bases and J dropped 5 bases, with 21 bases sitting between them. CDR3 length: 16 amino acids. CDR1 and CDR2 from the germline V gene are SGHTA and FQGTGA. CDR3 residues: CASSSSYSPSTDEQYF. The CDR3, as DNA: TGTGCCAGCAGCTCCTCCTACTCCCCCTCGACAGACGAGCAGTACTTC.

The chain links TRBV11-2 to TRBJ1-2; D uncertain. The germline V and J ends were trimmed by 4 bases and 6 bases, with 12 bases remaining between them. This CDR3 comprises 13 residues. Germline CDR1 is SGHAT and CDR2 is FQNNGV. In nucleotides, the CDR3 is TGTGCCAGCAGCTCCCCGGGAGGGCATGGCTACACCTTC. This codes for CASSSPGGHGYTF.

This clonotype was observed a handful of times. V and J are TRBV18 and TRBJ2-1; unclear D gene. The germline V gene encodes CDR1 KGHSH and CDR2 LQKENI. The CDR3 is made up of 17 amino acids. With 1 base removed from V and 0 bases from J, the gap between germline ends came to 13 bases. In DNA, the CDR3 is TGTGCCAGCTCACCACTAGCTCCTGTTAGCTCCTACAATGAGCAGTTCTTC. This encodes CASSPLAPVSSYNEQFF.

This clonotype was observed a few times. The chain recombines TRBV6-2 or TRBV6-3 with TRBJ1-1; D not certain. This CDR3 is built from 14 residues. Per the germline V gene, CDR1 is MNHEY and CDR2 is SVGEGT. The V end was cut by 6 bases, the J end by 4 bases, with 15 bases between. CDR3 bases: TGTGCCAGCAGGACCTCAGGAGGGAGCACTGAAGCTTTCTTT. Encoded protein: CASRTSGGSTEAFF.

V gene TRBV11-2 combines with J gene TRBJ2-1; possible D gene TRBD1, 6 bases. This CDR3 is 14 amino acids long. The germline V gene encodes CDR1 SGHAT and CDR2 FQNNGV. V lost 5 bases and J 6 bases, leaving 14 bases between the germline ends. For the CDR3, the DNA is TGTGCCAGCAGCCTGGGGGCCCTACCCAATGAGCAGTTCTTC. Amino acid sequence: CASSLGALPNEQFF.

The genes are TRBV29-1 and TRBJ2-3, with TRBD2 as a possible D gene (6 bases). V was clipped by 3 bases and J by 3 bases, with 13 bases between them. The CDR3 runs 14 residues. Germline V lookup: CDR1 SQVTM, CDR2 ANQGSEA. The CDR3 reads CSVDAGPRTDTQYF. DNA of the CDR3: TGCAGCGTTGACGCGGGGCCTCGGACAGATACGCAGTATTTT.

The chain employs TRBV5-4 and TRBJ2-3, with a weak D call TRBD1 (5 bases). V lost 1 base to trimming and J lost 0 bases, with 6 bases between them. This CDR3 region has 14 residues. CDR1 SGHNT and CDR2 YYREEE come from the germline V gene (reference sequence). The CDR3, as DNA: TGTGCCAGCAGCTTGCCAGGGAGCACAGATACGCAGTATTTT. Amino acid sequence: CASSLPGSTDTQYF. Supplemented by reference TRBV5-4 and TRBJ2-3, the full variable domain reads ETGVTQSPTHLIKTRGQQVTLRCSSQSGHNTVSWYQQALGQGPQFIFQYYREEENGRGNFPPRFSGLQFPNYSSELNVNALELDDSALYLCASSLPGSTDTQYFGPGTRLTVL.

This clonotype turned up a few times. CDR3 nucleotide sequence: TGTGCCAGTAGTATTGCGGCAGGGAAGTACACTGAAGCTTTCTTT. Translating gives CASSIAAGKYTEAFF. The rearrangement uses TRBV19 and TRBJ1-1, with D maybe TRBD1 (5 bases). Trimming removed 3 bases at V and 3 bases at J, with 14 bases between. The germline gives CDR1 LNHDA, CDR2 SQIVND (reference sequence). CDR3 size: 15 residues.

This chain joins TRBV12-3 or TRBV12-4 and TRBJ2-3; the D gene is possibly TRBD1 (6 bases). V lost 10 bases to trimming and J lost 3 bases, with 14 bases between them. The CDR3 has 13 residues. CDR3: CATTGIWTDTQYF. The CDR3 nucleotides read TGTGCCACCACAGGGATTTGGACAGATACGCAGTATTTT.

J is TRBJ1-5 and V is TRBV20-1; D unclear. The germline V gene encodes CDR1 DFQATT and CDR2 SNEGSKA (reference sequence). The CDR3 covers 15 residues. Trimming removed 5 bases from V and 9 bases from J, with 23 bases in between. The CDR3 coding sequence is TGCAGTGCTGAGAACCAGACCGGGCTTAGTACGCCCCAGCATTTT. It is translated as CSAENQTGLSTPQHF.

V and J are TRBV10-3 and TRBJ1-1; D might be TRBD1 (5 bases). The CDR3 totals 14 residues. In germline, CDR1 is ENHRY, CDR2 SYGVKD. V lost 2 bases to trimming and J lost 5 bases, with 12 bases between them. The CDR3 protein is CAISENWGRTEAFF. The DNA for the CDR3 is TGTGCCATCAGTGAGAATTGGGGGAGGACTGAAGCTTTCTTT.